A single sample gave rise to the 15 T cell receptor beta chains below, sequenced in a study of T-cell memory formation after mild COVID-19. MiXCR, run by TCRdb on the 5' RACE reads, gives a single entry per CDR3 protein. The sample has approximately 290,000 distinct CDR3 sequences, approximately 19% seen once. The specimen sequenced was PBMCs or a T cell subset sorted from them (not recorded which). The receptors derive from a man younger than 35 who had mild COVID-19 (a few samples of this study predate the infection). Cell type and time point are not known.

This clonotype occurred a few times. The CDR3, as DNA: TGTGCCACCAACCGGGCCCCGGGCAGATATTCACCCCTCCACTTT. Protein sequence: CATNRAPGRYSPLHF. The chain combines TRBV7-3 with TRBJ1-6; D is unresolved. The CDR3 is made up of 15 amino acids. Germline-derived CDR1 and CDR2 are SGHTA and FQGTGA. V was cut by 10 bases and J by 8 bases, with 21 bases left in between.

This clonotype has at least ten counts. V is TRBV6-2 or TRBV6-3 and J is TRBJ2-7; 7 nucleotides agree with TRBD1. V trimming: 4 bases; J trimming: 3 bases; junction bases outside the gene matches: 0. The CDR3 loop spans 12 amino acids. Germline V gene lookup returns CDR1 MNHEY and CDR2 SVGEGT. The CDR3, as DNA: TGTGCCAGCAGTTGGACAGGCTACGAGCAGTACTTC. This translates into CASSWTGYEQYF.

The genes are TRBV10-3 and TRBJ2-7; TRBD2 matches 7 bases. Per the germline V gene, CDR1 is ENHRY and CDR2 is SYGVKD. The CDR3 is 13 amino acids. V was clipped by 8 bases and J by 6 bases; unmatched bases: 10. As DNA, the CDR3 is TGTGCCATCCCCCCGGGGGGTGTGGGCGAGCAGTACTTC. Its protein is CAIPPGGVGEQYF.

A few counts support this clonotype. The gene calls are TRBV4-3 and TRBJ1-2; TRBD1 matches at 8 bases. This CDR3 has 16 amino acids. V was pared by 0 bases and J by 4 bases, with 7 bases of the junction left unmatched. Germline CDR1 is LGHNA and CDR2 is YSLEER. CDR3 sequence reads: CASSQEPSGGPYGYTF. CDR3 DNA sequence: TGCGCCAGCAGCCAAGAACCCTCAGGGGGCCCCTATGGCTACACCTTC.

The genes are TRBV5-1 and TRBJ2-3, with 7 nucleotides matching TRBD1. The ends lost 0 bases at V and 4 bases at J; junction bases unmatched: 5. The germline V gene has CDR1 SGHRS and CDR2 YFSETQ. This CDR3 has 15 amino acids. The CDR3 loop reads CASSLGQGSADTQYF. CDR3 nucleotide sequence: TGCGCCAGCAGCTTGGGACAGGGCAGCGCAGATACGCAGTATTTT.

The CDR3 region is CASSFWTSGGDPPSTDTQYF. CDR3 DNA: TGTGCCAGCAGTTTTTGGACTAGCGGGGGGGATCCCCCTAGCACAGATACGCAGTATTTT. The rearrangement joins TRBV12-3 or TRBV12-4 to TRBJ2-3, with TRBD2 matching over 15 bases. With 3 bases clipped from V and 0 bases from J, the junction kept 10 bases outside the gene matches. CDR3 size: 20 residues.

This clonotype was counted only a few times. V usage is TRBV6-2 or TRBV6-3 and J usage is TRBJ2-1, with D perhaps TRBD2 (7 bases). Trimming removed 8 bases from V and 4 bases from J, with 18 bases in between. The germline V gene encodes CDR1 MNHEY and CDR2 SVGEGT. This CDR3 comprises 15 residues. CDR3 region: CASGRVRGGYNEQFF. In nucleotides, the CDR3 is TGTGCCAGCGGACGAGTAAGGGGGGGATACAATGAGCAGTTCTTC.

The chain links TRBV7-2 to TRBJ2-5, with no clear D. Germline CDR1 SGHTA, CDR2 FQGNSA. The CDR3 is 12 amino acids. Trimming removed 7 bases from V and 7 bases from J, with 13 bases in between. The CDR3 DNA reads TGTGCCAGCACCGTCGCCCTGGGGACCCAGTACTTC. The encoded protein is CASTVALGTQYF. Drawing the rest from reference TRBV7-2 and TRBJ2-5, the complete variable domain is GAGVSQSPSNKVTEKGKDVELRCDPISGHTALYWYRQSLGQGLEFLIYFQGNSAPDKSGLPSDRFSAERTGGSVSTLTIQRTQQEDSAVYLCASTVALGTQYFGPGTRLLVL.

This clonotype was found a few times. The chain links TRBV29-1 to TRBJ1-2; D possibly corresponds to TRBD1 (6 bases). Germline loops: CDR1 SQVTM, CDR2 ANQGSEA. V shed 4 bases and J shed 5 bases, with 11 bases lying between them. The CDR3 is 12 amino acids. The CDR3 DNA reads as TGCAGCGTTGCGGACAGTGGATATGGCTACACCTTC. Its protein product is CSVADSGYGYTF.

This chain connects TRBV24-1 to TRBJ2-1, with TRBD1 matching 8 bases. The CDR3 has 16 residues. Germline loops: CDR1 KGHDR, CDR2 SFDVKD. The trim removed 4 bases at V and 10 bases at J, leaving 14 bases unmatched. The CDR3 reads CATSDPLRTGIGEQFF. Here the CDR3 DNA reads TGTGCCACCAGTGACCCATTACGGACAGGGATCGGAGAGCAGTTCTTC.

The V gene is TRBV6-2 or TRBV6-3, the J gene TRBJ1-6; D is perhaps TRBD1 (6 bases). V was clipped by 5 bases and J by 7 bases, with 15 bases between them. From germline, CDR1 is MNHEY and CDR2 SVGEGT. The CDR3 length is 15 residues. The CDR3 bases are TGTGCCAGCAGTCCCCTTGGGGGGCGGAATTCACCCCTCCACTTT. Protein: CASSPLGGRNSPLHF.

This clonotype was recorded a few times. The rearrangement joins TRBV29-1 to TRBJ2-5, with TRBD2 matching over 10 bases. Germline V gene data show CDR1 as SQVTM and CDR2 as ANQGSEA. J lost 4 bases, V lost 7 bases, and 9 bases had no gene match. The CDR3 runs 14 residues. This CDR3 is CSASLAGAGETQYF. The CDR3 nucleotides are TGCAGCGCTTCGCTAGCGGGGGCGGGAGAGACCCAGTACTTC. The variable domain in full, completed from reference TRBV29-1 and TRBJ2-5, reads SAVISQKPSRDICQRGTSLTIQCQVDSQVTMMFWYRQQPGQSLTLIATANQGSEATYESGFVIDKFPISRPNLTFSTLTVSNMSPEDSSIYLCSASLAGAGETQYFGPGTRLLVL.

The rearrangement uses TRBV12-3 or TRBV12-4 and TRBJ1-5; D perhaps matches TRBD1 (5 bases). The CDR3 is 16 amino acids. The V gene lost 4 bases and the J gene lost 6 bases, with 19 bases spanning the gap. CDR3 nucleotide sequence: TGTGCCAGCAGTTCCCCCGGGGCAGCTCGGGCTCAGCCCCAGCATTTT. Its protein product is CASSSPGAARAQPQHF.

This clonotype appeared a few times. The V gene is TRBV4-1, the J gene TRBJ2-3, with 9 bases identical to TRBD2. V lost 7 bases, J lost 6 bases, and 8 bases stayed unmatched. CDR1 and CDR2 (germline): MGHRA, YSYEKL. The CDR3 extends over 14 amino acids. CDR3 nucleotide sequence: TGCGCCAGCAACCCGGGACTAGCTTACGATACGCAGTATTTT. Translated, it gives CASNPGLAYDTQYF.

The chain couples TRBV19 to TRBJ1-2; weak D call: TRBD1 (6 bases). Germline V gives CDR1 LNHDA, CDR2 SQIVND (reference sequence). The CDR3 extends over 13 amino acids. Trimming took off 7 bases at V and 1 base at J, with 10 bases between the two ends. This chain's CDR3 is CASNRDLNYGYTF. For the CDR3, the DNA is TGTGCCAGTAACAGGGACCTTAACTATGGCTACACCTTC.